This T cell receptor (beta chain) was profiled in a study of cytomegalovirus exposure and HLA in healthy donors (dated by TCRdb to the late 2010s). Concerning the study at large: An earlier analysis of 550 to 700 of the donors reported about 250 Gb of sequence data and some 120 million unique TCR beta sequences from 150 million to 200 million T cells. Roughly 300 gigabases of sequencing data and around 90 million unique TCR sequences made up an early release that covered over 550 HLA-typed donors. Of the 398 genotyped donors, 65% to 90% fell in the genetic ancestry cluster associated with self-reported Caucasian donors. The study was designed to test whether signatures of past pathogen exposure could be identified by cataloging public T cell receptors. Using immunosequencing, the study profiled T cell repertoires from roughly 650 subjects and related those repertoires to cytomegalovirus serostatus. In addition to the first cohort of about 650 subjects, a separate validation cohort of 130 or so different subjects was used. To predict cytomegalovirus infection status, the study brought together high-throughput TCR immunosequencing, statistical association of individual TCRs with disease status, and machine learning. A later analysis re-examined previously published TCR beta repertoires from hundreds of donors and added high-resolution HLA genotyping to investigate patterns of TCR occurrence. Rather than drawing on any new phenotypic data, the later analysis identified candidate immune exposures from TCR beta sequences and the way those sequences occurred across donors. An earlier analysis of more than 450 of the donors used high-throughput TCR beta sequencing to judge whether each TCR beta V gene segment behaved as functional or pseudogenic. Donor age, sex, ethnicity and CMV serostatus were compiled together with the repertoire data. A later genetic analysis used genome-wide SNP genotypes for 398 of the 666 donors, treating that subset as a discovery cohort. Every repertoire in the discovery cohort had been generated on one and the same sequencing platform. HLA typing included class I and class II loci at four-digit resolution. Typing coverage differed by locus: A, B, C, DRB1 and DQB1 were typed in about 620-630 donors, DQA1 in roughly 500, DPA1 in some 610, and DPB1 in approximately 450. A handful of DR-DQ haplotypes were handled as single units for association and clustering because linkage in the cohort was strong. On average, roughly 250,000 unique TCR beta nucleotide sequences were sequenced per donor among 398 genotyped donors of the cohort, with roughly 18% of those sequences being non-productive. The full study reports these points: Because the 87-base-pair reads could not distinguish some IMGT-functional V segments, including TRBV6-2 and TRBV6-3, those segments were excluded. A cluster of highly shared sequence variants was judged likely to be a technical artifact of the sequencing pipeline. A later genetic analysis associated a missense DCLRE1C variant with V-gene and J-gene trimming of TCR beta chains, and an independent cohort replicated the association. The earlier analysis of nearly 600 of the donors excluded approximately 15 rarely observed V segments, including chromosome 9 orphons, because counts were too low. Cytomegalovirus status was reported to be diagnosed by the classifier with high specificity and sensitivity in both the original and validation cohorts. Most CMV-associated TCR beta chains appeared to be HLA-restricted in a later analysis, and the HLA associations seemed to be driven largely by CMV exposure. A later analysis found that TCR association rates varied across HLA loci, with DRB1 alleles showing the most associated TCRs and HLA-C alleles the fewest. The study listed 150 to 200 TCR beta chains as associated with cytomegalovirus. Three of the identified cytomegalovirus-associated TCR beta chains were confirmed in vitro to be specific for cytomegalovirus antigens. At a false discovery rate of 0.05, a later analysis linked roughly 17,000 TCR beta sequences to specific HLA alleles. It was suggested by the authors that the approach could potentially be generalized to other disease states and immunological phenotypes. A further reported finding was that TCR beta sequences accurately predicted the HLA-A and HLA-B alleles for most subjects in the first cohort. Linkage disequilibrium might explain the correlated functional status among segregating V segments, but an unknown experimental factor could not be ruled out. The cohort was sequenced for TCR beta chains only, and without alpha or paired-chain data the features that could be detected were limited. In an earlier analysis of around 500 of the donors, most TCR beta V segments appeared in productive rearrangements about 90% or about 30% of the time, broadly matching IMGT annotations. Compared with equally common non-associated chains, HLA-associated TCR beta chains in a later analysis were more clonally expanded and had lower generation probabilities. A later genetic analysis reported fewer N-insertions in productive TCRs among donors in an Asian-associated ancestry cluster than the roughly 690-donor mean. The only immune exposure information available for the cohort was CMV serostatus. Presence/absence analyses assumed roughly uniform sequencing depth across donors, an assumption that may not hold. When HLA alleles, especially DR and DQ, strongly co-occurred, attributing TCR associations to individual alleles was difficult. Several of the top co-occurrence clusters appeared to be linked to parvovirus B19, influenza, CMV and Epstein-Barr virus, according to a later analysis. Most TCR sequences were observed very rarely across donors, whereas some public TCRs were present in many individuals. HLA typing was unavailable for some donors at each locus, so association tests used only the typed subset.

Only one count was recorded for this clone. The specificity of this receptor is unknown. Base qualities are not recorded, but no much larger clone differs from it by a single base. The cohort was made up of approximately 700 healthy bone marrow donors. At the time of sampling, all cohort members were nominally healthy, though unrecorded immune exposures were likely present. The donor tested CMV seronegative, placing the donor among the approximately 360 seronegative members of the cohort. A peripheral blood sample was collected from each donor, and TCR beta sequencing was performed on peripheral blood mononuclear cells. The Qiagen DNeasy Blood Extraction Kit was used to extract genomic DNA from the blood cell samples. The library was built by means of the immunoSEQ multiplex PCR assay. The multiplex PCR relied on a mix of 60 forward primers for TCR Vbeta segments and 13 reverse primers for TCR Jbeta segments. Amplification of the CDR3 region of rearranged TCR beta genes was performed with a multiplex PCR assay on genomic DNA. Amplified TCR beta libraries were sequenced as 87-base-pair reads on the Illumina HiSeq System. The authors processed their data as follows. In a later analysis, tens of millions of unique TCR beta chains were counted across the 500 to 700 repertoires, and approximately 11 million of these chains were shared by at least two donors. To remove PCR and sequencing errors, raw reads were error-corrected and collapsed into unique sequences using a nearest-neighbor algorithm that merged closely related sequences. CDR3 sequences were aligned to IMGT reference sequences to assign V, D and J gene segments. For a sequence to be retained, a match of at least six nucleotides was required to both a V gene segment and a J gene segment. Rearrangements were classified as productive when the CDR3 lacked stop codons and remained in frame with V and J, and all other rearrangements were classified as non-productive. Following IMGT convention, CDR3 was defined as the stretch from the second conserved V-encoded cysteine up to the conserved J-encoded phenylalanine. The earlier analysis of about 610 of the donors excluded any sequence lacking an unambiguous match to a single V gene segment. An earlier analysis of about 590 of the donors classified V segments as functional when productive rearrangements were above 56.7% and as segregating when the standard deviation between donors was above 5%. To diagnose cytomegalovirus status from the catalog of TCR beta chain sequences, a statistical classification framework was built. V and J gene assignment, in a later analysis, came from comparing TCR nucleotide sequences with IMGT/GENE-DB human TR gene sequences. A later analysis assigned CDR3 sequences and most-parsimonious VDJ recombination scenarios with the TCRdist pipeline. In a later analysis, each TCR beta chain was defined by its CDR3 amino acid sequence together with its V-gene family, and reads without a unique V-gene family were excluded. In a later analysis, fewer than 650 highly shared, low-generation-probability nucleotide sequences were removed to address suspected cross-contamination and a sequencing artifact. A later analysis calculated a clonal expansion index for each public chain from normalized within-repertoire ranks of inferred template counts. In a later analysis, generation probabilities were computed using a VDJ recombination model fitted to out-of-frame rearrangements, and the results were checked against IGoR. Hypergeometric tests were used in a later analysis to score TCR-TCR, TCR-HLA and TCR-CMV co-occurrence, with a repertoire-size bias correction applied to the TCR pairs. False discovery rates were estimated in a later analysis by permuting HLA or CMV assignments 20 times. In a later analysis, co-occurring TCRs were grouped using DBSCAN, with TCRdist sequence similarity added in when clustering inside HLA-allele-positive subsets. For co-occurrence clustering, repertoires with fewer than 30,000 or more than 120,000 public chains were excluded, along with 4 to 6 repertoires with anomalous nucleotide sharing. Entries here come from immuneACCESS through TCRdb and include only in-frame sequences with V and J called. Some clones fail to appear in such tables; in the studies checked, an unresolved V gene covers under half of the shortfall, and the cause of the remainder is unknown. That table is the source of V, J and clone size, and D and trimming were worked out from the DNA. The sample table holds 140,000 to 150,000 clones, of which over 80% were seen once. The ten top clones hold more than 3% of the sample.

From the cysteine through the phenylalanine, the CDR3 covers 15 amino acids. The retained sequence is limited to the CDR3, 45 bases, with the frame set at the first base. Reading the germline V gene (reference sequence) gives CDR1 MNHEY and CDR2 SMNVEV. Trimming leaves V shorter by 0 bases and J shorter by 3 bases, with the junction holding 2 bases beyond the gene matches. The receptor was isolated from a male donor in good health and CMV-seronegative. The chain joins TRBV27 to TRBJ2-7; 10 bases in the junction line up with TRBD1. Sequencing was carried out using PBMCs. The CDR3 corresponds to CASSLSGQGNYEQYF. The nucleotide sequence reads as follows: TGTGCCAGCAGTTTATCGGGACAGGGGAACTACGAGCAGTACTTC.